This TCR beta chain was found in a study of CD8+ T cells in alopecia areata. Study-level background: The study gave treated patients oral tofacitinib at 5 to 10 mg twice daily.

cDNA prepared by RNA extraction and subsequent reverse transcription served as the template for sequencing. Sequencing used immunoSEQ multiplex PCR; TCRdb keeps in-frame clones, though not all of them. The sample gives about 210,000 clones, around 43% of which show up once; 2.6% is in the top ten. Germline CDR1 reads SGHTA; CDR2 reads FQGNSA. The CDR3 is 15 residues long. V was trimmed by 3 bases and J by 2 bases, leaving 11 bases between them. Treatment defined: oral pan-JAK inhibitor, 5-10 mg twice daily. Only a few counts were recorded for this clone. J is TRBJ2-1 and V is TRBV7-2; D gene unclear. This material consisted of CD4+ T cells sorted from blood, taken between weeks 36 and 40, from a patient treated with tofacitinib. This TCR was recovered from a human donor with alopecia areata. CDR3 bases: TGTGCCAGCAGCTTTACCAGAAATACCTACAATGAGCAGTTCTTC. Translating it yields CASSFTRNTYNEQFF. Full variable domain (remainder filled in from reference TRBV7-2 and TRBJ2-1): GAGVSQSPSNKVTEKGKDVELRCDPISGHTALYWYRQSLGQGLEFLIYFQGNSAPDKSGLPSDRFSAERTGGSVSTLTIQRTQQEDSAVYLCASSFTRNTYNEQFFGPGTRLTVL.